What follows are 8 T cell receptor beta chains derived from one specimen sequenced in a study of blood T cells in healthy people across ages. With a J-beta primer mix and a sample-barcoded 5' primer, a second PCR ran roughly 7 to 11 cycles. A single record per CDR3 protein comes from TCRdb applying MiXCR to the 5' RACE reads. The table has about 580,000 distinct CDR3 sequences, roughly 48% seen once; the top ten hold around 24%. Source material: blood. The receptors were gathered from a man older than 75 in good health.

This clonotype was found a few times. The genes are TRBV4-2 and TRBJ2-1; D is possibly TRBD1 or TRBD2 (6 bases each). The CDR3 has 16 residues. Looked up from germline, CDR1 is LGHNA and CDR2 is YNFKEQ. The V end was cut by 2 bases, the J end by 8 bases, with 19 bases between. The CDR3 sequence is CASSQRGSSGLDEQFF. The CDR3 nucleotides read TGTGCCAGCAGCCAAAGGGGGTCCAGCGGGCTTGATGAGCAGTTCTTC.

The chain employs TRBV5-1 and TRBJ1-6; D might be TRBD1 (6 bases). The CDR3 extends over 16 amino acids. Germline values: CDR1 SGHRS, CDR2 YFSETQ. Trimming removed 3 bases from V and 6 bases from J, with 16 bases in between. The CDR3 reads CASSYHQQGSNSPLHF. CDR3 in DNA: TGCGCCAGCAGCTACCACCAACAGGGTTCTAATTCACCCCTCCACTTT. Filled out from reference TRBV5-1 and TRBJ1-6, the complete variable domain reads KAGVTQTPRYLIKTRGQQVTLSCSPISGHRSVSWYQQTPGQGLQFLFEYFSETQRNKGNFPGRFSGRQFSNSRSEMNVSTLELGDSALYLCASSYHQQGSNSPLHFGNGTRLTVT.

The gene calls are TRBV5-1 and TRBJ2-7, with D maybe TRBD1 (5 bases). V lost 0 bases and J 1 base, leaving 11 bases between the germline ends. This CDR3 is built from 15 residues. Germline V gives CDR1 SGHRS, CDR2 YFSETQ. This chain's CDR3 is CASSLDPGSSYEQYF. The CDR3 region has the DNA TGCGCCAGCAGCTTGGATCCAGGGTCATCCTACGAGCAGTACTTC. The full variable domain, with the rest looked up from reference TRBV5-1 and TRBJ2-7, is KAGVTQTPRYLIKTRGQQVTLSCSPISGHRSVSWYQQTPGQGLQFLFEYFSETQRNKGNFPGRFSGRQFSNSRSEMNVSTLELGDSALYLCASSLDPGSSYEQYFGPGTRLTVT.

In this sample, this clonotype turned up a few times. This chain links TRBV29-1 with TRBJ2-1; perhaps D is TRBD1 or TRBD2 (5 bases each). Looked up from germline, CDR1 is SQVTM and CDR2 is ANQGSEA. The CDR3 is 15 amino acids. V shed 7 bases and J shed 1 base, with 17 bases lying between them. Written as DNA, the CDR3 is TGCAGCGGCCTGGGGGTTCAAGAGTCCTACAATGAGCAGTTCTTC. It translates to CSGLGVQESYNEQFF.

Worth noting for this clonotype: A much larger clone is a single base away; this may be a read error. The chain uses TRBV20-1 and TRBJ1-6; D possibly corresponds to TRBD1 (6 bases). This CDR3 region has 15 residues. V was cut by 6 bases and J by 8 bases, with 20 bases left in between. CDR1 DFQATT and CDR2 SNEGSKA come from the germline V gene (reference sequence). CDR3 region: CSASRIQGVDSPLHF. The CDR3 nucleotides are TGCAGTGCGAGCAGAATACAGGGAGTTGATTCACCCCTCCACTTT.

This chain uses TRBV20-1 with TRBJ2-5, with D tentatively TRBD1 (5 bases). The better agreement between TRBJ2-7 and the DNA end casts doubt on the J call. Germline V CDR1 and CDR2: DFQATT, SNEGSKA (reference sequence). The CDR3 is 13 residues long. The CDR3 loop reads CSARGTPNYEQYF. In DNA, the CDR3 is TGCAGTGCTAGAGGGACACCAAACTACGAGCAGTACTTC.

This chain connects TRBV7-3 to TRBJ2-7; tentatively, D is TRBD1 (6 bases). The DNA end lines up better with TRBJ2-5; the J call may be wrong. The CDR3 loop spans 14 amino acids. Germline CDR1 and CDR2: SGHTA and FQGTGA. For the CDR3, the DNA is TGTGCCAGCAGCCCCTTACAGGGTTCGCAGACCCAGTACTTC. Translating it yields CASSPLQGSQTQYF.

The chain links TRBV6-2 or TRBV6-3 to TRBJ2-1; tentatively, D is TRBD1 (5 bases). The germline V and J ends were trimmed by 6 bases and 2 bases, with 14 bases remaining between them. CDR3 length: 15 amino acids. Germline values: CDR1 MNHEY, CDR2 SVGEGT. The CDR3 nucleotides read TGTGCCAGCAGAAGTGCAGGGTCTGCCTACAATGAGCAGTTCTTC. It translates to CASRSAGSAYNEQFF.